The 13 T cell receptor beta chains below were found in one sample sequenced in a study of blood T cell repertoires in COVID-19. Method: immunoSEQ multiplex PCR; TCRdb's copy keeps in-frame clones and lacks some. The profile shows fewer than 500,000 clones, approximately 90% of them singletons. The specimen sequenced was PBMCs or T cells enriched from blood (not recorded which). All receptors derive from a woman younger than 30 with acute COVID-19.

The V call is TRBV19, the J call TRBJ2-2, with D unclear. With 2 bases removed from V and 5 bases from J, the gap between germline ends came to 9 bases. The CDR3 runs to 14 residues. Per the germline V gene, CDR1 is LNHDA and CDR2 is SQIVND (reference sequence). The CDR3 here is CASSIILSTGELFF. The CDR3 nucleotides read TGTGCCAGTAGTATAATACTATCTACCGGGGAGCTGTTTTTT.

The chain joins TRBV28 to TRBJ1-2; tentatively, D is TRBD1 (6 bases). The CDR3 totals 15 residues. CDR1 and CDR2 from the germline V gene are MDHEN and SYDVKM. V was shortened by 7 bases and J by 2 bases, with 17 bases between the two germline ends. CDR3 in amino acids: CASTHTGTINYGYTF. CDR3 nucleotide sequence: TGTGCCAGCACCCACACCGGGACAATCAACTATGGCTACACCTTC.

The chain combines TRBV19 with TRBJ2-2; 10 bases agree with TRBD2. Germline V gives CDR1 LNHDA, CDR2 SQIVND (reference sequence). The trim removed 6 bases at V and 5 bases at J, leaving 6 bases unmatched. The CDR3 is made up of 15 amino acids. CDR3 amino acids: CASREGLAMTGELFF. The CDR3 DNA sequence: TGTGCCAGTAGAGAGGGACTAGCGATGACCGGGGAGCTGTTTTTT. The variable domain in full, with the rest retrieved from reference TRBV19 and TRBJ2-2, is DGGITQSPKYLFRKEGQNVTLSCEQNLNHDAMYWYRQDPGQGLRLIYYSQIVNDFQKGDIAEGYSVSREKKESFPLTVTSAQKNPTAFYLCASREGLAMTGELFFGEGSRLTVL.

In DNA form, the CDR3 reads TGTGCCAGCAGCGTTAGCGGGCGTCCCTACGAGCAGTACTTC. It translates to CASSVSGRPYEQYF. This rearrangement joins TRBV11-2 to TRBJ2-7, with 7 bases lining up with TRBD2. V shed 5 bases, J shed 2 bases, and the junction held 6 bases outside the gene matches. This CDR3 has 14 residues. From germline, CDR1 is SGHAT and CDR2 FQNNGV.

This clone was observed once. The rearrangement links TRBV7-9 to TRBJ2-3; 8 bases are a match to TRBD2. The germline V gene encodes CDR1 SEHNR and CDR2 FQNEAQ (reference sequence). The CDR3 totals 14 residues. V dropped 5 bases and J dropped 2; count of bases not matched to a gene: 3. CDR3 sequence: CASSTSGNTDTQYF. Written as DNA, the CDR3 is TGTGCCAGCAGCACTAGCGGAAACACAGATACGCAGTATTTT.

This rearrangement joins TRBV9 to TRBJ1-4, with D maybe TRBD1 (6 bases). V was shortened by 4 bases and J by 5 bases, with 12 bases between the two germline ends. There are 14 residues in the CDR3. Germline V gene data show CDR1 as SGDLS and CDR2 as YYNGEE. The CDR3 here is CASSPYQGNEKLFF. CDR3 nucleotide sequence: TGTGCCAGCAGCCCATATCAGGGGAATGAAAAACTGTTTTTT.

The chain recombines TRBV29-1 with TRBJ2-3, with a weak D call TRBD2 (6 bases). V shed 4 bases and J shed 6 bases, with 17 bases lying between them. Germline V lookup: CDR1 SQVTM, CDR2 ANQGSEA. This CDR3 contains 14 residues. CDR3 amino acids: CSVAGVKLMDTQYF. The CDR3 region has the DNA TGCAGCGTTGCGGGGGTGAAGCTGATGGATACGCAGTATTTT.

Comment on this clone: In the same sample, other DNA sequences code for this CDR3. The chain carries TRBV28 and TRBJ1-1; D is ambiguous. The V gene lost 6 bases and the J gene lost 1 base, with 6 bases spanning the gap. Germline CDR1 is MDHEN and CDR2 is SYDVKM. CDR3 length: 12 amino acids. CDR3 loop: CASSSGNTEAFF. The DNA for the CDR3 is TGTGCCAGCAGCTCAGGGAACACTGAAGCTTTCTTT.

This clone is labeled medium-sized. The chain joins TRBV7-2 to TRBJ1-5; D remains ambiguous. This CDR3 has 13 amino acids. Trimming left V 5 bases short and J 5 bases short, with 10 bases between. CDR1 is SGHTA, CDR2 FQGNSA, per germline. The CDR3 loop reads CASSVGQDQPQHF. CDR3 sequence (DNA): TGTGCCAGCAGCGTTGGCCAGGATCAGCCCCAGCATTTT.

The CDR3 DNA is TGTGCCATCAGTTTGTCACAGGCCGACTCCTACGAGCAGTACTTC. It translates to CAISLSQADSYEQYF. This rearrangement joins TRBV10-3 to TRBJ2-7; maybe TRBD1 (5 bases). Germline V gives CDR1 ENHRY, CDR2 SYGVKD. This CDR3 comprises 15 residues. Trimming stripped 5 bases from V and 0 bases from J, with 14 bases between.

This chain joins TRBV5-1 and TRBJ1-2; D may be TRBD1 (6 bases). Germline loops: CDR1 SGHRS, CDR2 YFSETQ. The CDR3 loop spans 13 amino acids. The V and J ends lost 4 bases and 6 bases respectively, with 13 bases between them. The CDR3 region is CASSGTGFHGYTF. In DNA, the CDR3 is TGCGCCAGCAGCGGAACAGGGTTCCATGGCTACACCTTC.

This clone occurred once. The rearrangement links TRBV19 to TRBJ2-7; possibly TRBD2 for D (5 bases). The CDR3 sequence is 13 residues long. Per germline, CDR1 LNHDA and CDR2 SQIVND (reference sequence). Trimming cost V 3 bases and J 3 bases, with 9 bases left between them. CDR3 region: CASSMGSDYEQYF. Here the CDR3 DNA reads TGTGCCAGTAGTATGGGTAGCGACTACGAGCAGTACTTC.

This chain's CDR3 is CASSVSGQDPNQPQHF. In DNA form, the CDR3 reads TGTGCCAGCAGCGTTTCGGGACAGGATCCCAATCAGCCCCAGCATTTT. This rearrangement joins TRBV9 to TRBJ1-5, with 8 bases that match TRBD1. Germline V gives CDR1 SGDLS, CDR2 YYNGEE. V lost 2 bases, J lost 3 bases, and 7 bases stayed unmatched. The CDR3 sequence is 16 residues long.